A selection of T cell receptor beta chains follows, all from one sample in a study of cytomegalovirus exposure and HLA in healthy donors. Using immunoSEQ multiplex PCR, the repertoire was profiled, and TCRdb retains in-frame clones only, with some absent. The table lists roughly 130,000 clones, about 90% of them singletons. Sequenced input: PBMCs. The source of these receptors is a man aged 25-45 years in good health and CMV-seronegative. The conserved cysteine and the conserved F or W are not part of the CDR3 here.

v_call cdr3_aa
TRBV5-6 ASSFGREESGYT
TRBV5-1 ASSTGGPDTEAF
TRBV13 ASSSRDFVADTQY
TRBV10-3 AISPGLVGNTIY
TRBV11-3 ASSLDRGYEQY
TRBV19 ASSTTSGRASSYNEQF
TRBV25-1 ASVIAGGNDEQF
TRBV1 TSSQQTGTSGRSSYNEQF
TRBV19 ASSPGQIYEQY
TRBV9 ASSVVGANYGYT
TRBV2 ASSVVNEQF
TRBV30 AWSIEGGGEKLF
TRBV2 ASRYVDEGEQY
TRBV2 ASSGTGRGRGEAF
TRBV2 ASSEALRASGGY
TRBV7-9 ASSLAEGEQETQY
TRBV2 ASSPGQGNYGYT
TRBV7-6 ASSPLAGNEQY
TRBV18 ASSPPWERYNEQF
TRBV27 ASSLSMLAGVYNEQF
TRBV12-5 ASGLDPWGANTGELF
TRBV19 ASTSLRGAGGGYNEQF
TRBV5-6 ASSSIAQGKNTEAF
TRBV29-1 SVEGTSGRGNEQF
TRBV14 ASGTVGYT
TRBV18 ASSTGPSGGNTEAF
TRBV29-1 SVGNGGSYEQY
TRBV13 ASLSSGAGFYEQY
TRBV9 ASSVASGRDYEQY
TRBV7-9 ASSLDVLAGGNEQF
TRBV29-1 SVTTPYEQY
TRBV25-1 ASSTIGLGLRETQY
TRBV11-2 ASSLDGWAEAF
TRBV4-1 ASSLAEGTYNEQF
TRBV9 ASSVEREWTDTGELF
TRBV5-1 ASSFTVGSSYNEQF
TRBV20-1 SAARTGGYT
TRBV30 AWSPSTLSNSPLH
TRBV7-9 ASSLGQGITEAF
TRBV29-1 SVEEFLNPEAF
TRBV6-6 ASSYDPGGNEQF
TRBV7-9 ASSRLDGGITDTQY
TRBV7-9 ASSLGAGPLH
TRBV7-2 ASSLAGTSSDNEQF
TRBV9 ASSSLAGLSYEQY
TRBV7-9 ASSQPGANNEKLF
TRBV5-1 ASSLPRVRGGSRDEAF
TRBV6-1 ASSEGEQGFDEQY
TRBV11-2 ASSGKWGGYGYT
TRBV7-9 ASSLLVFSEKGQETQY
TRBV27 ASSLTSGKQF
TRBV30 AWSTSTGSAF
TRBV12-5 ASGNTRGTNYGYT
TRBV7-2 ASSHEAGVGSSYNEQF